The clone carrying this TCR beta chain was detected ten times or more. No antigen is known for it. CDR3 length equals 13 residues. CDR1 is SGHTA, CDR2 FQGNSA, per germline. Trimming removed 5 bases at V and 2 bases at J, with 10 bases between. This sample was taken from a study of blood T cells in healthy people across ages. Study-level results: Among T cells, TCR beta diversity per million cells dropped roughly linearly as age rose.

A second about 7 to 12 cycle PCR used barcoded and J-beta primers. MiXCR was run by TCRdb on the 5' RACE reads, yielding one entry per CDR3 protein. This sample has 1.5 million to 2 million distinct CDR3 sequences, with under 30% found just once. Each donor was a healthy Caucasian individual from Russia, aged about 6 to 100. Per-sample PBMC isolation yielded at least 6.5 million cells. The TCR sequence derives from a woman aged 30 to 39 in good health. This sequence joins TRBV7-2 and TRBJ2-7, with no clear D. Sequenced: blood. The CDR3 DNA reads TGTGCCAGCAGCCCACAAGTGGCCTACGAGCAGTACTTC. Protein product: CASSPQVAYEQYF.